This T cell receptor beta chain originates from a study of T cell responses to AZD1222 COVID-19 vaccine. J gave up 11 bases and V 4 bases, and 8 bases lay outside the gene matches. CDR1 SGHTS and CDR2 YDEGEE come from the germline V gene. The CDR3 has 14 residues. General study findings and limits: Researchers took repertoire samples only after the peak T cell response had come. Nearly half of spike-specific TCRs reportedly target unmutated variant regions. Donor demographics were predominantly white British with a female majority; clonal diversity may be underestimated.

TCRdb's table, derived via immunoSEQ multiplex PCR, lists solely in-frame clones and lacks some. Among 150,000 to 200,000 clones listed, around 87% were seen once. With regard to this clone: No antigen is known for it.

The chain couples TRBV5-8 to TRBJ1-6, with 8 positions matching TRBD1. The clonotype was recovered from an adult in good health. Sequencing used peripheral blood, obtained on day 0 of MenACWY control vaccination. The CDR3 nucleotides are TGTGCCAGCAGCCCCGGACAGGGCACCACACCCCTCCACTTT. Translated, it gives CASSPGQGTTPLHF.